Listed here are 15 T cell receptor beta chains from one sample, sequenced in a study of blood T cell repertoires in COVID-19. The repertoire was sequenced with immunoSEQ multiplex PCR; TCRdb's copy has only in-frame clones and lacks some. The sample lists over 200,000 clones, 87% occurring once. The specimen was PBMCs or T cells enriched from blood (not recorded which). These receptors were obtained from a man aged 18 to 30 with acute COVID-19.

J is TRBJ2-7 and V is TRBV5-1; 7 bases map to TRBD1. Per germline, CDR1 SGHRS and CDR2 YFSETQ. Germline trimming cut 0 bases from V and 3 bases from J; bases unmatched to any gene: 24. This CDR3 is 21 amino acids long. The CDR3 DNA reads as TGCGCCAGCAGCTTGGGACAGGGCGAAACCTTGGCGGCACCAGAGATCTACGAGCAGTACTTC. Amino acids: CASSLGQGETLAAPEIYEQYF.

This chain uses TRBV19 with TRBJ1-5; TRBD1 might be the D (6 bases). The V and J ends lost 7 bases and 2 bases respectively, with 9 bases between them. The CDR3 is 13 residues long. The germline V gene encodes CDR1 LNHDA and CDR2 SQIVND (reference sequence). This chain's CDR3 is CASTPGGNQPQHF. CDR3 DNA: TGTGCCAGTACCCCAGGGGGCAATCAGCCCCAGCATTTT.

V is TRBV28 and J is TRBJ1-6, with a weak D call TRBD1 (6 bases). The CDR3 has 19 residues. The germline V and J ends were trimmed by 4 bases and 0 bases, with 19 bases remaining between them. CDR1 MDHEN and CDR2 SYDVKM come from the germline V gene. CDR3 sequence: CASSSAGGQMSSYNSPLHF. CDR3 DNA: TGTGCCAGCAGTTCCGCCGGAGGACAGATGAGCTCCTATAATTCACCCCTCCACTTT.

V is TRBV14 and J is TRBJ2-5; a possible D gene is TRBD2 (6 bases). V lost 1 base and J lost 4, with 10 bases in between. Germline loops: CDR1 SGHDN, CDR2 FVKESK. The length of the CDR3 is 14 residues. CDR3 sequence: CASSQVSAGETQYF. The CDR3 DNA reads TGTGCCAGCAGCCAAGTATCAGCGGGAGAGACCCAGTACTTC.

This clone has a single count. The J gene is TRBJ2-1, the V gene TRBV27, with D maybe TRBD2 (7 bases). Germline values: CDR1 MNHEY, CDR2 SMNVEV (reference sequence). Trimming removed 3 bases from V and 8 bases from J, with 14 bases in between. The CDR3 is made up of 14 amino acids. CDR3 bases: TGTGCCAGCAGTTTTGAGGGAGGGGGGGATGAGCAGTTCTTC. Protein product: CASSFEGGGDEQFF.

In DNA, the CDR3 is TGTGCCTGGAGTGTAACAGGGTTAGGGGGCAATCAGCCCCAGCATTTT. The encoded protein is CAWSVTGLGGNQPQHF. J is TRBJ1-5 and V is TRBV30; perhaps TRBD1 as D (6 bases). Per germline, CDR1 GTSNPN and CDR2 SVGIG (reference sequence). The CDR3 has 16 amino acids. Deletions cut 0 bases from V and 2 bases from J, with 14 bases between.

The chain recombines TRBV5-1 with TRBJ2-3; TRBD2 aligns across 10 bases. Germline lookup yields CDR1 SGHRS and CDR2 YFSETQ. V shed 9 bases, J shed 1 base, and the junction held 11 bases outside the gene matches. The CDR3 is made up of 16 amino acids. The CDR3, as DNA: TGCGCCAATCCGGGACTAGCGCCCGATTGCACAGATACGCAGTATTTT. This gives the protein CANPGLAPDCTDTQYF.

J is TRBJ1-1 and V is TRBV7-9; 8 bases agree with TRBD1. V lost 5 bases to trimming and J lost 1 base; unmatched junction nucleotides: 9. CDR1 SEHNR and CDR2 FQNEAQ come from the germline V gene (reference sequence). CDR3 length: 16 amino acids. CDR3 in amino acids: CASSPGLDRANTEAFF. The CDR3, as DNA: TGTGCCAGCAGCCCAGGCTTGGACAGGGCGAACACTGAAGCTTTCTTT. Based on the CDR3 plus reference TRBV7-9 and TRBJ1-1, the full variable domain is DTGVSQNPRHKITKRGQNVTFRCDPISEHNRLYWYRQTLGQGPEFLTYFQNEAQLEKSRLLSDRFSAERPKGSFSTLEIQRTEQGDSAMYLCASSPGLDRANTEAFFGQGTRLTVV.

This chain connects TRBV27 to TRBJ2-3, with 9 bases lining up with TRBD2. V shed 7 bases, J shed 6 bases, and the junction held 14 bases outside the gene matches. The V gene's germline CDR1 is MNHEY and CDR2 SMNVEV (reference sequence). The CDR3 consists of 16 residues. The CDR3 region is CASTPPASGVGDTQYF. CDR3 DNA: TGTGCCAGCACCCCGCCGGCTAGCGGGGTCGGTGATACGCAGTATTTT.

The chain employs TRBV9 and TRBJ1-5, with D tentatively TRBD1 (6 bases). Germline CDR1 reads SGDLS; CDR2 reads YYNGEE. CDR3 length: 17 amino acids. The germline V and J ends were trimmed by 3 bases and 1 base, with 17 bases remaining between them. The CDR3 region is CASSADPDRRSNQPQHF. For the CDR3, the DNA is TGTGCCAGCAGCGCAGACCCGGACAGAAGAAGCAATCAGCCCCAGCATTTT.

The chain combines TRBV28 with TRBJ1-4; D gene ambiguous. The V gene lost 5 bases and the J gene lost 7 bases, with 11 bases spanning the gap. CDR1 MDHEN and CDR2 SYDVKM come from the germline V gene. The CDR3 is made up of 13 amino acids. In DNA form, the CDR3 reads TGTGCCAGCAGTGCCTACAGCGGTGAAAAACTGTTTTTT. Its translation: CASSAYSGEKLFF.

The V and J genes are TRBV24-1 and TRBJ1-5, with 7 bases aligning to TRBD1. This CDR3 is built from 15 residues. CDR1 is KGHDR, CDR2 SFDVKD, per germline. J was trimmed by 3 bases and V by 7 bases; bases with no gene match: 8. The CDR3 nucleotides read TGTGCCACCAGGGACGGGACAGAGAACAATCAGCCCCAGCATTTT. Protein product: CATRDGTENNQPQHF.

This chain connects TRBV30 to TRBJ2-5; 11 nucleotides align to TRBD2. V shed 7 bases and J 0 bases; nucleotides not matched to a gene: 10. Germline lookup yields CDR1 GTSNPN and CDR2 SVGIG (reference sequence). The CDR3 is 16 residues long. CDR3 in amino acids: CALEGLAGGHQETQYF. The CDR3 DNA sequence: TGTGCCTTAGAAGGCCTAGCGGGAGGACACCAAGAGACCCAGTACTTC.

V gene TRBV6-2 or TRBV6-3 combines with J gene TRBJ2-3, with D perhaps TRBD2 (5 bases). Trimming pared 2 bases from V and 0 bases from J, leaving 12 bases between. From germline, CDR1 is MNHEY and CDR2 SVGEGT. The CDR3 contains 16 residues. CDR3 region: CASSYSGTTSTDTQYF. CDR3 nucleotide sequence: TGTGCCAGCAGTTACAGCGGCACTACTAGCACAGATACGCAGTATTTT.

This clone was detected only once. This sequence joins TRBV19 and TRBJ1-1, with D maybe TRBD1 (5 bases). Germline CDR1 LNHDA, CDR2 SQIVND (reference sequence). CDR3 size: 13 residues. Trimming left V 9 bases short and J 1 base short, with 12 bases between. The CDR3 DNA sequence: TGTGCCAGCACAGGACGGAAGAACACTGAAGCTTTCTTT. It encodes CASTGRKNTEAFF.